This TCR beta chain was recovered during a study of blood T cell repertoires in COVID-19. The ends were cut back, 2 bases at V and 0 bases at J, with 6 bases in the middle. CDR1 SGHKS and CDR2 YYEKEE come from the germline V gene (reference sequence). CDR3 length: 14 residues. Source study methods: Amplification with reference gene primers provided the estimates of nucleated cell counts. Clones were sequenced by immunoSEQ multiplex PCR, and TCRdb holds only the in-frame ones, with some missing. V, J and clone size reflect that table, while D and trimming were determined from the DNA. The sample lists 200,000 to 250,000 clones, around 83% occurring once.

The chain combines TRBV5-5 with TRBJ1-3; D is ambiguous. The sequencing sample was made of peripheral blood. This receptor was obtained from a man aged 50-60 years with active or convalescent COVID-19. The CDR3 DNA sequence: TGTGCCAGCAGCTTAGGAGCCTCTGGAAACACCATATATTTT. Amino acid sequence: CASSLGASGNTIYF.